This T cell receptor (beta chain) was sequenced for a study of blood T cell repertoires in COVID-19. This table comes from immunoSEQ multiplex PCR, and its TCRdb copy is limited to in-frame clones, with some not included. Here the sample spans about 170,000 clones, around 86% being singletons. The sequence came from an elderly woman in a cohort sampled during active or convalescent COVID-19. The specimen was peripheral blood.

The DNA of the CDR3 is TGTGCCAGCAGCCAAGGGTCCTTCGGGGGAGGAACTAATGAAAAACTGTTTTTT. Encoded protein: CASSQGSFGGGTNEKLFF. The chain recombines TRBV14 with TRBJ1-4; D is perhaps TRBD1 (5 bases). V lost 1 base to trimming and J lost 1 base, with 16 bases between them. CDR1 and CDR2 from the germline V gene are SGHDN and FVKESK. The CDR3 sequence is 18 residues long.